These T cell receptor beta chains were read from a single sample in a study of cytomegalovirus exposure and HLA in healthy donors. Profiling relied on immunoSEQ multiplex PCR, and the TCRdb table lists in-frame clones only, not all of them. The table records roughly 120,000 clones, over 85% of them present only once. Sequenced material: PBMCs. These receptors originate from a young man in good health and CMV-seronegative. Each CDR3 is given with its conserved first and last residue.

j_call | v_call | cdr3_aa
TRBJ1-2 | TRBV19 | CASPKRGRQGFAGYTF
TRBJ2-2 | TRBV9 | CASSVATDGTSADTGELFF
TRBJ1-2 | TRBV18 | CASSRKQPYGYTF
TRBJ1-4 | TRBV19 | CASSIDPVLEGHRNEKLFF
TRBJ1-5 | TRBV5-8 | CASSLSRWNRDYDQPQHF
TRBJ1-2 | TRBV28 | CASSFARQPLGYTF
TRBJ2-7 | TRBV27 | CASSPRGSYEQYF
TRBJ1-1 | TRBV7-9 | CASRPTRGNTEAFF
TRBJ2-2 | TRBV6-1 | CASSEEGAWTGELFF
TRBJ1-2 | TRBV30 | CAWRHRGKAEGYTF
TRBJ1-1 | TRBV5-4 | CASSPGQPRTEAFF
TRBJ2-7 | TRBV4-1 | CASSQESGGSREQYF
TRBJ2-7 | TRBV29-1 | CSAQGGLSSYEQYF
TRBJ1-6 | TRBV7-8 | CASSLNSYNSPLHF
TRBJ1-2 | TRBV5-1 | CASRGQSSGYTF
TRBJ2-1 | TRBV5-1 | CASRAASAGEQFF
TRBJ2-3 | TRBV9 | CASSVVGVPDTQYF
TRBJ2-2 | TRBV5-6 | CASSLVPGDNTGELFF
TRBJ2-2 | TRBV28 | CASSLPDTSVSGELFF
TRBJ2-5 | TRBV5-1 | CASSFPTGHETQYF
TRBJ1-2 | TRBV5-1 | CASSLGWGQGIYGYTF
TRBJ2-6 | TRBV7-2 | CASSLGGGNSGANVLTF
TRBJ1-5 | TRBV2 | CASSESGTINQPQHF
TRBJ1-1 | TRBV9 | CASSVVSGGLAFF